This T cell receptor beta chain was retrieved from a study of blood T cell repertoires in COVID-19. About the research overall: Both acute and convalescent COVID-19 samples were obtained from the United States, Italy and Spain. The analysed material was cDNA or gDNA that came from T cells, B-cell-depleted T cells, or PBMCs.

This CDR3 spans 16 amino acids. The germline V gene has CDR1 MNHNS and CDR2 SASEGT. The V and J ends lost 6 bases and 2 bases, in that order; junction bases with no gene match: 10. As originally analysed: Amplification from reference gene primers served as the basis for estimated nucleated cell counts. Repertoires were generated with immunoSEQ multiplex PCR, while TCRdb's copy carries only in-frame clones and drops some. For V, J and clone size, that table is used; D and trimming come from the DNA. The sample carries more than 150,000 clones, approximately 87% recorded once. This chain uses TRBV6-1 with TRBJ1-5, with 7 bases aligning to TRBD1. The receptor comes from a woman aged 65 to 85 with acute or convalescent COVID-19. Sequenced material: peripheral blood. The CDR3 here is CASREQGLGGNQPQHF. The CDR3 DNA is TGTGCCAGCAGAGAACAGGGGCTTGGAGGCAATCAGCCCCAGCATTTT.